The T cell receptor (beta chain) under discussion was sequenced for a study of T cells after posttransplantation cyclophosphamide. Broader study findings: Donor CD8+ memory clones often dominated recipient blood repertoires at later times.

CDR3 length equals 18 residues. Trimming took 0 bases from V and 6 from J; bases not matched to a gene: 10. Looked up from germline, CDR1 is SGHRS and CDR2 is YFSETQ. This clone was recorded at least ten times. What it recognizes is unknown. Profiled with immunoSEQ multiplex PCR; TCRdb holds only in-frame clones, not every one. The data show tens of thousands of clones, with none appearing a single time. The chain joins TRBV5-1 to TRBJ2-1, with TRBD2 matching over 12 bases. This sequence originates from a woman between 55 and 75 years old in good health, CMV-negative, and a related stem cell transplant donor. Sequenced input: PBMCs. The chain's CDR3 is CASSLGGLAGLRTNEQFF. The DNA for the CDR3 is TGCGCCAGCAGCTTGGGTGGACTAGCGGGGCTCCGTACCAATGAGCAGTTCTTC.